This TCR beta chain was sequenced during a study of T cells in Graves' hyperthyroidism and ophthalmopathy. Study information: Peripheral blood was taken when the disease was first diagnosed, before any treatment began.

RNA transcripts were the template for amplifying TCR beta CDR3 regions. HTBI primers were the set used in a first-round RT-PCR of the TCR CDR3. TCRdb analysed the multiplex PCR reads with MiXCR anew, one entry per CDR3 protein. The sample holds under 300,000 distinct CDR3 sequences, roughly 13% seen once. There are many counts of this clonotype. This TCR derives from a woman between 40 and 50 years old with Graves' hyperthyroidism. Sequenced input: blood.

CDR3 in DNA: TGTGCCAGCAGCGGTAGCGGGAAGTTAGGCAATGAGCAGTTCTTC. This sequence encodes CASSGSGKLGNEQFF. The V call is TRBV3-1, the J call TRBJ2-1; TRBD2 matches at 8 bases. Losses at the gene ends were 5 bases for V and 6 bases for J; bases not matched to a gene: 9. Germline V gene data show CDR1 as LGHDT and CDR2 as YNNKEL (reference sequence). The CDR3 is 15 amino acids.